This TCR beta chain is drawn from a study of metastatic and nonmetastatic thyroid tumors. Study results and caveats: Compared with benign nodules, malignant thyroid tumors were reported to have significantly higher TCR beta diversity in both blood and tumor.

By frequency in the sample, this clone is medium-sized. Its antigen remains unknown. TCRdb re-clonotyped the PCR reads via MiXCR. The data show about 15,000 clones, roughly 24% seen once. Unmatched junction bases numbered 9, after V lost 9 bases and J lost 7 bases. The germline CDR1 and CDR2 sequences are ENHRY and SYGVKD. This CDR3 is 13 amino acids long. The entire patient cohort was treatment-naive prior to thyroid surgery. Sequenced input: tumor tissue. The J gene is TRBJ1-2, the V gene TRBV10-3; 9 positions agree with TRBD1. This TCR came from a female donor with papillary thyroid cancer or a benign thyroid nodule (not recorded which). Some clones in this sample may be carry-over from other donors' samples. As DNA, the CDR3 is TGTGCCATTCGGACAGGGGATATAGGTGGCTACACCTTC. Translated, it gives CAIRTGDIGGYTF.